The 28 T cell receptor beta chains reported below all come from one sample, sequenced in a study of tumor and adjacent non-tumor tissue in lung cancer. RNA was extracted from bulk tissue without any cell sorting. TCRbeta libraries were built with three rounds of nested PCR, modified from ARM-PCR. TCRdb re-called the multiplex PCR reads through MiXCR, storing one row per CDR3 protein. The table records about 76,000 distinct CDR3 sequences, nearly 70% of them present only once. The sequenced sample consisted of lung tumor tissue. The receptors were gathered from a woman aged 70 to 79 with non-small cell lung cancer.

This clonotype was counted between two and nine times. This chain links TRBV19 with TRBJ1-1; 10 bases align to TRBD1. The CDR3 totals 13 residues. Germline CDR1 reads LNHDA; CDR2 reads SQIVND (reference sequence). V dropped 7 bases and J dropped 10; count of bases not matched to a gene: 9. The CDR3 protein is CASTPDRGLGAFF. The DNA of the CDR3 is TGTGCCAGTACCCCTGACAGGGGGCTCGGAGCTTTCTTT.

The V gene is TRBV14, the J gene TRBJ2-2, with D uncertain. CDR3 size: 14 residues. CDR1 is SGHDN and CDR2 is FVKESK in the germline V gene. Trimming left V 0 bases short and J 0 bases short, with 2 bases between. CDR3 nucleotide sequence: TGTGCCAGCAGCCAAGATCCGAACACCGGGGAGCTGTTTTTT. This translates into CASSQDPNTGELFF.

Comment on this clonotype: A junction boundary mismatches the germline segment, possibly from a read error. The rearrangement uses TRBV29-1 and TRBJ1-1; D call uncertain. Per the germline V gene, CDR1 is SQVTM and CDR2 is ANQGSEA. The CDR3 has 12 amino acids. CDR3 region: CSVEESGNVAFF. Here the CDR3 DNA reads TGCAGCGTAGAAGAGTCGGGCAACGTGGCTTTCTTT. Drawing the rest from reference TRBV29-1 and TRBJ1-1, the complete variable domain is SAVISQKPSRDICQRGTSLTIQCQVDSQVTMMFWYRQQPGQSLTLIATANQGSEATYESGFVIDKFPISRPNLTFSTLTVSNMSPEDSSIYLCSVEESGNVAFFGQGTRLTVV.

The chain has TRBV29-1 and TRBJ2-1, with 14 bases that match TRBD2. CDR1 SQVTM and CDR2 ANQGSEA come from the germline V gene. This CDR3 spans 16 amino acids. Trimming cost V 4 bases and J 13 bases; bases outside gene matches: 15. CDR3 sequence: CSVARGGTSGSVDQFF. In nucleotides, the CDR3 is TGCAGCGTTGCCCGGGGTGGGACTAGCGGGAGTGTGGACCAGTTCTTC.

The V and J genes are TRBV5-1 and TRBJ1-1; D is possibly TRBD1 (6 bases). The CDR3 contains 14 residues. In germline, CDR1 is SGHRS, CDR2 YFSETQ. Trimming removed 2 bases from V and 0 bases from J, with 8 bases in between. The CDR3 is CASSFTGMNTEAFF. CDR3 sequence (DNA): TGCGCCAGCAGCTTCACAGGGATGAACACTGAAGCTTTCTTT.

This clonotype was observed many times. The DNA of the CDR3 is TGCAGTGCAAAAGGGGACGTATGGGGTCCCCAGCATTTT. This sequence encodes CSAKGDVWGPQHF. V is TRBV20-1 and J is TRBJ1-5, with a tentative D call TRBD1 (5 bases). With 6 bases removed from V and 10 bases from J, the gap between germline ends came to 19 bases. The CDR3 has 13 residues. Germline assignment: CDR1 DFQATT and CDR2 SNEGSKA (reference sequence).

V is TRBV4-2 and J is TRBJ1-2; a weak D match, TRBD1 (6 bases). The CDR3 extends over 15 amino acids. The germline gives CDR1 LGHNA, CDR2 YNFKEQ. With 7 bases removed from V and 8 bases from J, the gap between germline ends came to 23 bases. DNA of the CDR3: TGTGCCAGCAACCTAAAGGGCAGGGGCTCGAAAGGCTACACCTTC. It specifies CASNLKGRGSKGYTF.

The rearrangement uses TRBV29-1 and TRBJ1-1, with D tentatively TRBD1 (5 bases). The germline CDR1 and CDR2 sequences are SQVTM and ANQGSEA. The V end lost 6 bases, the J end lost 10 bases, and 15 bases lay between the germline ends. This CDR3 has 11 residues. In DNA, the CDR3 is TGCAGCGTAGGAAACAGGCATGGAGCTTTCTTT. It yields the protein CSVGNRHGAFF.

Concerning this clonotype: It is likely a read error, because the conserved phenylalanine at the end of the CDR3 is missing. This rearrangement joins TRBV12-3 or TRBV12-4 to TRBJ2-1; TRBD2 aligns across 8 bases. This CDR3 has 16 amino acids. CDR3 nucleotides: TGTACCAGCAGGCCGGGAGCGGGAGACGTGTACAATGAGCAGTTCCTC. Its translation: CTSRPGAGDVYNEQFL.

On this clonotype itself: Compared with germline, one end of the junction differs, possibly owing to a read error. The V call is TRBV20-1, the J call TRBJ2-3; no firm D call. CDR1 is DFQATT and CDR2 is SNEGSKA in the germline V gene (reference sequence). The CDR3 has 15 residues. As DNA, the CDR3 is TGCAGTCCTCCAGGACCATTCACTGGCACAGATACGCAGTATTTC. Translated, it gives CSPPGPFTGTDTQYF.

A word on this clonotype: This could be a read error, since a much larger clone is one nucleotide away. The rearrangement links TRBV11-2 to TRBJ1-2; D unclear. Trimming removed 0 bases at V and 10 bases at J, with 15 bases between. This CDR3 spans 14 amino acids. Germline-derived CDR1 and CDR2 are SGHAT and FQNNGV. The CDR3 nucleotides are TGTGCCAGCAGCTTAGATTTCGGCCGGAGGGACTACACCTTC. Translating gives CASSLDFGRRDYTF.

As to this clonotype: This may be a read error, as it is one base from a much larger clone. This rearrangement joins TRBV5-1 to TRBJ2-3; perhaps TRBD1 as D (5 bases). CDR1 SGHRS and CDR2 YFSETQ come from the germline V gene. Trimming removed 4 bases at V and 3 bases at J, with 18 bases between. The CDR3 contains 16 residues. This CDR3 is CASSKSDSFPTDTQYF. As DNA, the CDR3 is TGCGCCAGCAGCAAATCCGACAGCTTTCCGACAGATACGCAGTATTTT.

Sample share makes this clonotype medium-sized (0.01 to 0.1%). The chain has TRBV5-4 and TRBJ2-7; 7 positions match TRBD1. The germline V gene has CDR1 SGHNT and CDR2 YYREEE (reference sequence). The CDR3 length is 14 residues. V trimming: 4 bases; J trimming: 4 bases; junction bases outside the gene matches: 8. The DNA of the CDR3 is TGTGCCAGCAGCCAAAGGGACAGACTATACGAGCAGTACTTC. Its translation: CASSQRDRLYEQYF.

Points on this clonotype: No conserved phenylalanine or tryptophan ends this CDR3, so it is likely a read error. The DNA is left out, because the CDR3 cannot be placed on it with certainty; the CDR3 is given as TCRdb lists it. The CDR3 here is CASSLRGNELFL. J is TRBJ2-1 and V is TRBV5-6. Looked up from germline, CDR1 is SGHDT and CDR2 is YYEEEE. The CDR3 region is 12 residues in length, termini included.

As regards this clonotype: A clone one base away is much larger, so this may be a read error. This chain uses TRBV5-1 with TRBJ2-1; TRBD1 agrees at 8 bases. The CDR3 totals 14 residues. Germline V gene data show CDR1 as SGHRS and CDR2 as YFSETQ. For the CDR3, the DNA is TGCGCCTGCAGCGGTTGGGACAGGACTGATGAGCAGTTCTTC. Its translation: CACSGWDRTDEQFF.

As for this clonotype: Since a much larger clone is just one base distant, this may be a read error. This rearrangement joins TRBV28 to TRBJ2-4, with D tentatively TRBD1 (6 bases). Germline CDR1 and CDR2: MDHEN and SYDVKM. This CDR3 contains 13 residues. CDR3 protein: CASTLQGRGIQYF. The CDR3 DNA follows: TGTGCCAGCACTTTACAGGGAAGGGGCATTCAGTACTTC.

V is TRBV29-1 and J is TRBJ2-3; 8 positions match TRBD2. CDR1 is SQVTM and CDR2 is ANQGSEA in the germline V gene. Trimming cost V 7 bases and J 6 bases; bases outside gene matches: 15. This CDR3 spans 15 amino acids. The CDR3 nucleotides are TGCAGCGCTGCAGGACCAGCGGGAGTGCCGGATACGCAGTATTTT. Translating it yields CSAAGPAGVPDTQYF.

This clonotype came up once. This may be a read error: a much more frequent sequence differs by one nucleotide. The rearrangement links TRBV7-9 to TRBJ2-2; D possibly uses TRBD1 or TRBD2 (5 bases each). The CDR3 totals 13 residues. The V end was cut by 8 bases, the J end by 4 bases, with 11 bases between. CDR1 is SEHNR, CDR2 FQNEAQ, per germline (reference sequence). The CDR3 DNA follows: TGTGCCAGCGGGACGGGGTTCACCGGGGAGCTGTTTTTT. Residues: CASGTGFTGELFF.

The V and J genes are TRBV5-1 and TRBJ2-1; 16 bases fit TRBD2. Germline V gene data show CDR1 as SGHRS and CDR2 as YFSETQ. The length of the CDR3 is 16 residues. CDR3 region: CTSTPGTSGRAGEQFF. CDR3 DNA: TGCACGAGCACCCCAGGGACTAGCGGGAGGGCCGGTGAGCAGTTCTTC.

A remark on this clonotype: A read error is likely, as this CDR3 ends without the conserved phenylalanine or tryptophan. The rearrangement uses TRBV6-6 and TRBJ2-1; 13 positions match TRBD2. Germline V gives CDR1 MNHNY, CDR2 SVGAGI (reference sequence). This CDR3 has 16 residues. CDR3 DNA: TGTGCCAACAGTGTGACTAGCGGGAGGTTCTACAATGAGCAGTTCTTG. Protein sequence: CANSVTSGRFYNEQFL.

About this clonotype: An end of the junction does not agree with germline; a read error may underlie this. The chain links TRBV12-3 or TRBV12-4 to TRBJ2-3; 11 bases align to TRBD2. The CDR3 has 14 residues. The CDR3 reads CASSPGLAVDMQYF. The CDR3 coding sequence is TGTGCCAGCAGCCCGGGACTAGCGGTAGATATGCAGTATTTT.

This sequence joins TRBV20-1 and TRBJ2-2; possibly TRBD2 for D (6 bases). The CDR3 spans 13 residues. With 5 bases removed from V and 3 bases from J, the gap between germline ends came to 10 bases. Germline values: CDR1 DFQATT, CDR2 SNEGSKA (reference sequence). Written as DNA, the CDR3 is TGCAGTGCTGGGACTGAGGACACCGGGGAGCTGTTTTTT. Translation: CSAGTEDTGELFF.

Concerning this clonotype itself: A much larger clonotype is one base distant, so this may be a read error. CDR3 region: CATSGASGSMDEQFF. The CDR3 nucleotides read TGTGCCACCAGTGGGGCTAGCGGGAGTATGGATGAGCAGTTCTTC. The chain carries TRBV24-1 and TRBJ2-1; TRBD2 agrees at 10 bases. Trimming at V came to 5 bases and at J to 8 bases, leaving 8 bases not matched to a gene. The V gene's germline CDR1 is KGHDR and CDR2 SFDVKD. The CDR3 covers 15 residues.

This clonotype was observed a few times. A single base separates this from a much larger clone, so it may be a read error. This sequence joins TRBV29-1 and TRBJ2-7; the D gene is possibly TRBD2 (5 bases). The CDR3 contains 15 residues. V was trimmed by 4 bases and J by 3 bases, leaving 19 bases between them. The germline CDR1 and CDR2 sequences are SQVTM and ANQGSEA. The DNA for the CDR3 is TGCAGCGTTGCCGGGAACACCACCTCAGGCTACGAGCAGTACTTC. Amino acids: CSVAGNTTSGYEQYF.

This clonotype was observed at least ten times. V gene TRBV6-5 combines with J gene TRBJ1-6, with D perhaps TRBD1 (5 bases). Germline assignment: CDR1 MNHEY and CDR2 SVGAGI. The CDR3 extends over 14 amino acids. Trimming left V 5 bases short and J 9 bases short, with 14 bases between. CDR3 coding DNA: TGTGCCAGCAGTAACGACCTAAGGGGTTCACCCCTCCACTTT. Translated, it gives CASSNDLRGSPLHF.

Of note for this clonotype: Compared with germline, one end of the junction differs, possibly owing to a read error. This chain uses TRBV29-1 with TRBJ2-7, with D perhaps matching TRBD2 (6 bases). The CDR3 is 12 residues long. The V gene's germline CDR1 is SQVTM and CDR2 ANQGSEA. The CDR3 region has the DNA TGCAGCTACGGGGGAAGATCCTACGAGCAATACTTC. Translating gives CSYGGRSYEQYF.

Of note for this clonotype: This may arise from a read error, as a much more abundant clone is one base away. This rearrangement joins TRBV7-9 to TRBJ2-7; TRBD2 agrees at 8 bases. Per the germline V gene, CDR1 is SEHNR and CDR2 is FQNEAQ (reference sequence). The CDR3 runs to 16 residues. The CDR3 DNA is TGTGTCAGCAGCGGGGGTTTTGGCCAGGGTCTTCCCGAGCAGTACTTC. The encoded protein is CVSSGGFGQGLPEQYF.

Of note for this clonotype: The junction departs from germline at one end; a sequencing error may be responsible. This chain joins TRBV11-2 and TRBJ1-5; D ambiguous. The CDR3 consists of 13 residues. CDR1 SGHAT and CDR2 FQNNGV come from the germline V gene. The DNA for the CDR3 is TGTGCCATCGCCAAGGAATACAATCAACCCCAGCATTTT. The encoded protein is CAIAKEYNQPQHF.